In this sample, the clone carrying this T cell receptor beta chain turned up once. With 5 bases removed from V and 9 bases from J, the gap between germline ends came to 23 bases. Germline lookup yields CDR1 LGHNA and CDR2 YNFKEQ. This CDR3 contains 17 residues. This sample is drawn from a study of blood T cell repertoires in COVID-19. Libraries were prepared by immunoSEQ multiplex PCR; TCRdb keeps only in-frame clonotypes and omits some of them. The profile shows fewer than 200,000 clones, roughly 87% of them singletons. The chain is built from TRBV4-2 and TRBJ1-6; weak D call: TRBD1 (6 bases). The receptor was isolated from a human donor with acute COVID-19. The donor label of this sample is uncertain. Sequencing input: PBMCs or T cells enriched from blood (not recorded which). The CDR3 nucleotides read TGTGCCAGCAGCTCAGGGGACGGAACAGAATGGGGTTCACCCCTCCACTTT. Translated, it gives CASSSGDGTEWGSPLHF.